This entry lists 28 T cell receptor beta chains sequenced from one sample in a study of T cells after yellow fever vaccination. TCRdb reanalysed the 5' RACE reads using MiXCR and keeps one entry per CDR3 protein. The table lists some 320,000 distinct CDR3 sequences, roughly 4.3% of them singletons, with around 24% in the top ten. The input for sequencing was PBMCs, taken 5 days after the yellow fever booster vaccination. The receptors shown here come from a young man who received the YFV17D yellow fever vaccine.

In its sample, this clonotype was seen many times. The chain has TRBV14 and TRBJ2-1; D unresolved. The CDR3 runs 14 residues. The germline V gene encodes CDR1 SGHDN and CDR2 FVKESK. The germline V and J ends were trimmed by 2 bases and 4 bases, with 9 bases remaining between them. The CDR3 coding sequence is TGTGCCAGCAGCCAATCGGTCGCTTACAATGAGCAGTTCTTC. Translated, it gives CASSQSVAYNEQFF.

This chain connects TRBV10-2 to TRBJ2-3; no firm D call. V was cut by 2 bases and J by 4 bases, with 10 bases left in between. The germline V gene encodes CDR1 WSHSY and CDR2 SAAADI. This CDR3 has 14 residues. CDR3 DNA: TGCGCCAGCAGTGAGGAGTCACGAGCAGATACGCAGTATTTT. This gives the protein CASSEESRADTQYF.

The chain carries TRBV10-3 and TRBJ1-1; no definite D call. Germline V gene lookup returns CDR1 ENHRY and CDR2 SYGVKD. The V end lost 10 bases, the J end lost 1 base, and 10 bases lay between the germline ends. The CDR3 loop spans 12 amino acids. CDR3: CATRRGNTEAFF. CDR3 coding DNA: TGTGCCACCCGCCGGGGGAACACTGAAGCTTTCTTT.

J is TRBJ1-4 and V is TRBV4-2; D gene unclear. V lost 3 bases, J lost 5 bases, and 13 bases lay in between. This CDR3 comprises 15 residues. From germline, CDR1 is LGHNA and CDR2 YNFKEQ. The CDR3 nucleotides read TGTGCCAGCAGCCATGAGGACCGCTGGAATGAAAAACTGTTTTTT. This sequence encodes CASSHEDRWNEKLFF.

This clonotype was observed at least ten times. The chain links TRBV7-9 to TRBJ1-5; D unclear. V lost 4 bases, J lost 0 bases, and 4 bases lay in between. Per the germline V gene, CDR1 is SEHNR and CDR2 is FQNEAQ (reference sequence). This CDR3 has 13 residues. The chain's CDR3 is CASSYGSNQPQHF. The CDR3 region has the DNA TGTGCCAGCAGCTACGGTAGCAATCAGCCCCAGCATTTT.

This chain links TRBV7-2 with TRBJ1-5; possible D gene TRBD1, 6 bases. Trimming took 5 bases from V and 4 from J, leaving 15 bases between them. CDR3 size: 15 residues. Germline V lookup: CDR1 SGHTA, CDR2 FQGNSA. The CDR3, as DNA: TGTGCCAGCAGCCTCCGACAGGCGACGAATCAGCCCCAGCATTTT. Translated: CASSLRQATNQPQHF.

The sample holds many counts of this clonotype. The V and J genes are TRBV4-3 and TRBJ2-7, with D possibly being TRBD2 (6 bases). This CDR3 spans 13 amino acids. Trimming pared 0 bases from V and 4 bases from J, leaving 7 bases between. CDR1 is LGHNA and CDR2 is YSLEER in the germline V gene. The CDR3 DNA is TGCGCCAGCAGCCAAGAGGCGGGATACGAGCAGTACTTC. Translated, it gives CASSQEAGYEQYF.

This CDR3 is CASGRQGGFEQYV. CDR3 in DNA: TGTGCCAGCGGACGCCAGGGTGGCTTCGAGCAGTACGTC. This sequence joins TRBV2 and TRBJ2-7; a weak D match, TRBD1 (5 bases). This CDR3 region has 13 residues. CDR1 is SNHLY and CDR2 is FYNNEI in the germline V gene. Trimming took 8 bases from V and 6 from J, leaving 17 bases between them.

This rearrangement joins TRBV4-3 to TRBJ2-3; D ambiguous. The CDR3 runs to 15 residues. In germline, CDR1 is LGHNA, CDR2 YSLEER. The V end was cut by 0 bases, the J end by 6 bases, with 13 bases between. The CDR3 nucleotides read TGCGCCAGCAGCCAAGATCTGGCACCCCGGGATACGCAGTATTTT. As protein: CASSQDLAPRDTQYF.

The chain is built from TRBV7-2 and TRBJ2-5; D is undetermined. V was pared by 1 base and J by 1 base, with 7 bases between. Germline CDR1 SGHTA, CDR2 FQGNSA. CDR3 length equals 14 residues. The CDR3 coding sequence is TGTGCCAGCAGCTTAGACCGAAGCCAAGAGACCCAGTACTTC. This codes for CASSLDRSQETQYF.

The V call is TRBV9, the J call TRBJ1-1; D may be TRBD1 (5 bases). The CDR3 extends over 14 amino acids. Germline V gene lookup returns CDR1 SGDLS and CDR2 YYNGEE. V was clipped by 0 bases and J by 5 bases, with 11 bases between them. The DNA of the CDR3 is TGTGCCAGCAGCGTAGACAGCCGGGGGACTGAAGCTTTCTTT. This codes for CASSVDSRGTEAFF.

This clonotype was recorded many times. The J gene is TRBJ2-3, the V gene TRBV6-6; the D gene is possibly TRBD1 (6 bases). Trimming left V 9 bases short and J 4 bases short, with 8 bases between. CDR1 and CDR2 from the germline V gene are MNHNY and SVGAGI (reference sequence). The CDR3 is made up of 11 amino acids. The CDR3 reads CASGGADTQYF. DNA of the CDR3: TGTGCCAGTGGGGGCGCAGATACGCAGTATTTT.

The chain uses TRBV20-1 and TRBJ2-3; tentatively, D is TRBD1 (6 bases). Germline CDR1 DFQATT, CDR2 SNEGSKA (reference sequence). Trimming took 3 bases from V and 1 from J, leaving 14 bases between them. The CDR3 extends over 15 amino acids. CDR3 sequence (DNA): TGCAGTGCTAGGGGTAGCGAGGGGGGCACAGATACGCAGTATTTT. Residues: CSARGSEGGTDTQYF.

This clonotype has only a few counts. This chain joins TRBV27 and TRBJ2-7, with a possible D match to TRBD1 (6 bases). This CDR3 comprises 14 residues. V shed 5 bases and J shed 7 bases, with 18 bases lying between them. The germline CDR1 and CDR2 sequences are MNHEY and SMNVEV (reference sequence). CDR3 loop: CASSTGHLPLEQYF. Here the CDR3 DNA reads TGTGCCAGCAGTACGGGACACCTACCCTTGGAGCAGTACTTC.

The chain carries TRBV27 and TRBJ1-2; 7 nucleotides line up with TRBD1. The germline CDR1 and CDR2 sequences are MNHEY and SMNVEV (reference sequence). J was trimmed by 4 bases and V by 5 bases; bases with no gene match: 4. The length of the CDR3 is 13 residues. This CDR3 reads CASSMGQSYGYTF. The CDR3 nucleotides are TGTGCCAGCAGTATGGGACAGTCCTATGGCTACACCTTC.

V is TRBV5-1 and J is TRBJ2-1; D is possibly TRBD1 or TRBD2 (5 bases each). The germline V gene has CDR1 SGHRS and CDR2 YFSETQ. The CDR3 sequence is 15 residues long. V was pared by 0 bases and J by 7 bases, with 14 bases between. The DNA for the CDR3 is TGCGCCAGCAGCTTGGTTGCAGGGACCTTAAATGAGCAGTTCTTC. It specifies CASSLVAGTLNEQFF.

The CDR3 protein is CASIETVTQYF. The CDR3, as DNA: TGTGCCAGCATTGAAACGGTGACCCAGTACTTC. This chain links TRBV5-5 with TRBJ2-5; no clear D gene. This CDR3 contains 11 residues. Germline-derived CDR1 and CDR2 are SGHKS and YYEKEE (reference sequence). V was shortened by 6 bases and J by 7 bases, with 10 bases between the two germline ends.

Only a few counts were recorded for this clonotype. This chain joins TRBV19 and TRBJ2-7; 7 positions agree with TRBD1. V shed 7 bases, J shed 2 bases, and the junction held 20 bases outside the gene matches. The CDR3 extends over 18 amino acids. In germline, CDR1 is LNHDA, CDR2 SQIVND (reference sequence). This chain's CDR3 is CASTKQGQSTGTAYEQYV. The CDR3 nucleotides are TGTGCCAGTACCAAACAAGGTCAGTCGACCGGGACAGCCTACGAGCAGTACGTC.

The rearrangement uses TRBV6-5 and TRBJ2-1; TRBD2 aligns across 12 bases. The CDR3 is made up of 19 amino acids. Germline-derived CDR1 and CDR2 are MNHEY and SVGAGI. Germline trimming cut 6 bases from V and 4 bases from J; bases unmatched to any gene: 16. The CDR3 bases are TGTGCCAGCAGGCCGAGCGGCACTAGCGGGGGGCCGCTGTACAATGAGCAGTTCTTC. Encoded protein: CASRPSGTSGGPLYNEQFF.

This clonotype was recorded a few times. This rearrangement joins TRBV5-1 to TRBJ1-1; D is uncertain. Germline CDR1 SGHRS, CDR2 YFSETQ. Trimming stripped 4 bases from V and 3 bases from J, with 16 bases between. The CDR3 runs 15 residues. In DNA, the CDR3 is TGCGCCAGCAGCGTACAGCGGGCTGAGGACACTGAAGCTTTCTTT. Translating it yields CASSVQRAEDTEAFF.

This clonotype was detected a few times. The chain links TRBV4-1 to TRBJ1-3, with D possibly being TRBD1 (6 bases). V lost 1 base, J lost 0 bases, and 10 bases lay in between. This CDR3 has 16 amino acids. The V gene's germline CDR1 is MGHRA and CDR2 YSYEKL. In DNA, the CDR3 is TGCGCCAGCAGCCAAGTCAACAGGGCCTCTGGAAACACCATATATTTT. Its protein product is CASSQVNRASGNTIYF.

There are a few counts of this clonotype. The chain joins TRBV6-2 or TRBV6-3 to TRBJ2-1, with 8 bases identical to TRBD2. The CDR3 consists of 14 residues. In germline, CDR1 is MNHEY, CDR2 SVGEGT. The ends lost 2 bases at V and 9 bases at J; junction bases unmatched: 6. The DNA of the CDR3 is TGTGCCAGCAGTTACATCGGACTAGCTGGTGAGCAGTTCTTC. This encodes CASSYIGLAGEQFF.

This clonotype came up many times. The J gene is TRBJ2-1, the V gene TRBV12-3 or TRBV12-4, with TRBD2 identical over 12 bases. The V and J ends lost 6 bases and 8 bases, in that order; junction bases with no gene match: 5. This CDR3 is built from 14 residues. The CDR3 DNA sequence: TGTGCCAGCAGGCCTAGCGGGGGGGTCTATGAGCAGTTCTTC. Its translation: CASRPSGGVYEQFF.

The CDR3 reads CASSFREGNTEAFF. The DNA for the CDR3 is TGTGCCAGCAGCTTCAGGGAGGGGAACACTGAAGCTTTCTTT. This sequence joins TRBV11-2 and TRBJ1-1; TRBD1 is a possible D gene (5 bases). The CDR3 is 14 residues long. V lost 3 bases to trimming and J lost 1 base, with 9 bases between them. CDR1 SGHAT and CDR2 FQNNGV come from the germline V gene. Using reference TRBV11-2 and TRBJ1-1 for the parts outside the CDR3, the full variable domain is EAGVAQSPRYKIIEKRQSVAFWCNPISGHATLYWYQQILGQGPKLLIQFQNNGVVDDSQLPKDRFSAERLKGVDSTLKIQPAKLEDSAVYLCASSFREGNTEAFFGQGTRLTVV.

This clonotype has a count of ten or more. The J gene is TRBJ2-3, the V gene TRBV29-1; no clear D. V lost 3 bases and J lost 4, with 8 bases in between. CDR1 and CDR2 from the germline V gene are SQVTM and ANQGSEA. This CDR3 spans 12 amino acids. The CDR3 DNA follows: TGCAGCGTTGACGTAGCTGCAGATACGCAGTATTTT. Amino acids: CSVDVAADTQYF.

In this sample, this clonotype turned up a few times. The V and J genes are TRBV12-3 or TRBV12-4 and TRBJ2-1; TRBD1 matches at 9 bases. Losses at the gene ends were 5 bases for V and 7 bases for J; bases not matched to a gene: 9. The CDR3 extends over 15 amino acids. DNA of the CDR3: TGTGCCAGCAGTGGGCGACAGGGGGTTAGGAATGAGCAGTTCTTC. This translates into CASSGRQGVRNEQFF.

This clonotype showed up just a few times. This sequence joins TRBV10-3 and TRBJ2-1; 12 bases fit TRBD2. Germline CDR1 ENHRY, CDR2 SYGVKD. J was trimmed by 2 bases and V by 1 base; bases with no gene match: 6. The CDR3 totals 18 residues. The CDR3 bases are TGTGCCATCAGTGAGTACACTAGCGGGGGGTCGGCCTACAATGAGCAGTTCTTC. Protein product: CAISEYTSGGSAYNEQFF.

The sample holds a few counts of this clonotype. The CDR3 coding sequence is TGTGCCAGCAGAACAGAAACTAATGAGCAGTTCTTC. Residues: CASRTETNEQFF. The chain combines TRBV6-5 with TRBJ2-1; D remains unclear. Germline assignment: CDR1 MNHEY and CDR2 SVGAGI. V was trimmed by 6 bases and J by 7 bases, leaving 10 bases between them. The CDR3 consists of 12 residues.